Shown below are 5 T cell receptor beta chains from a single sample sequenced in a study of cytomegalovirus exposure and HLA in healthy donors. Method: immunoSEQ multiplex PCR; TCRdb's copy keeps in-frame clones and lacks some. Of 100,000 to 150,000 clones listed, roughly 89% are singletons. Sequencing was carried out using PBMCs. Source of these receptors: a woman under 30 in good health and CMV-seronegative.

J is TRBJ1-2 and V is TRBV21-1; the table's TRBD1 call for D was not verified on the DNA. TRBV21-1 constitutes a pseudogene. The CDR3 covers 17 residues. Here the CDR3 reads CASSPKPTGVLNYGYTF. CDR3 sequence (DNA): TGTGCCAGCAGCCCAAAGCCAACAGGGGTCCTTAACTATGGCTACACCTTC.

The chain couples TRBV9 to TRBJ1-1; 8 bases agree with TRBD1. Trimming took 0 bases from V and 1 from J; bases not matched to a gene: 2. Germline V gene sequence: CDR1 SGDLS, CDR2 YYNGEE. There are 15 residues in the CDR3. In nucleotides, the CDR3 is TGTGCCAGCAGCGTAGAGGGGACAGGGAACACTGAAGCTTTCTTT. Translating gives CASSVEGTGNTEAFF.

The V call is TRBV27, the J call TRBJ1-5; 7 nucleotides agree with TRBD1. V shed 5 bases, J shed 8 bases, and the junction held 6 bases outside the gene matches. This CDR3 contains 13 residues. CDR1 and CDR2 from the germline V gene are MNHEY and SMNVEV (reference sequence). The CDR3 nucleotides read TGTGCCAGCAGTGCACAGGGGTCGGAGCCCCAGCATTTT. Amino acids: CASSAQGSEPQHF.

The rearrangement uses TRBV4-2 and TRBJ1-4, with D perhaps matching TRBD1 (5 bases). The germline gives CDR1 LGHNA, CDR2 YNFKEQ. This CDR3 contains 15 residues. V was trimmed by 2 bases and J by 7 bases, leaving 14 bases between them. The CDR3 spells CASSQSQGLGEKLFF. DNA of the CDR3: TGTGCCAGCAGCCAATCTCAGGGCTTGGGTGAAAAACTGTTTTTT.

The chain employs TRBV5-1 and TRBJ2-7; D is unclear. This CDR3 spans 15 amino acids. With 4 bases removed from V and 0 bases from J, the gap between germline ends came to 14 bases. CDR1 is SGHRS and CDR2 is YFSETQ in the germline V gene. The DNA of the CDR3 is TGCGCCAGCAGCCCTGGCGCCAGGCCCTCCTACGAGCAGTACTTC. This codes for CASSPGARPSYEQYF. The full variable domain, completed using reference TRBV5-1 and TRBJ2-7, is KAGVTQTPRYLIKTRGQQVTLSCSPISGHRSVSWYQQTPGQGLQFLFEYFSETQRNKGNFPGRFSGRQFSNSRSEMNVSTLELGDSALYLCASSPGARPSYEQYFGPGTRLTVT.